Presented here are 17 T cell receptor beta chains from one specimen sequenced in a study of CD4+ T cells in melanoma. Sequenced by immunoSEQ multiplex PCR; TCRdb stores in-frame clones only, minus some. The repertoire holds approximately 47,000 clones, 80% to 90% seen once, with 12% in the top ten. The sample taken for sequencing was peripheral blood. The receptors here all came from a human donor with melanoma.

This clone was counted between two and nine times. This chain links TRBV9 with TRBJ2-1; either TRBD1 or TRBD2 may supply D (6 bases each). The V and J ends lost 0 bases and 6 bases respectively, with 16 bases between them. The germline gives CDR1 SGDLS, CDR2 YYNGEE. This CDR3 has 16 amino acids. The CDR3 is CASSVGYRVGGNEQFF. As DNA, the CDR3 is TGTGCCAGCAGCGTAGGGTACAGGGTCGGGGGCAATGAGCAGTTCTTC.

This clone was observed a handful of times. This chain joins TRBV4-1 and TRBJ1-2; no clear D. Germline CDR1 MGHRA, CDR2 YSYEKL. The CDR3 length is 13 residues. V was shortened by 0 bases and J by 2 bases, with 4 bases between the two germline ends. Here the CDR3 reads CASSQESNYGYTF. CDR3 nucleotide sequence: TGCGCCAGCAGCCAAGAATCGAACTATGGCTACACCTTC.

V gene TRBV6-1 combines with J gene TRBJ1-2; no definite D call. CDR3 size: 11 residues. The germline V gene encodes CDR1 MNHNS and CDR2 SASEGT. V gave up 4 bases and J gave up 8 bases, with 8 bases separating them. This chain's CDR3 is CASSVHRGYTF. The CDR3 DNA is TGTGCCAGCAGTGTACATAGGGGCTACACCTTC.

In DNA form, the CDR3 reads TGTGCCAGCGGGACAGAGGTTTGGCCCGGTGAGCAGTTCTTC. This sequence encodes CASGTEVWPGEQFF. The chain is built from TRBV7-9 and TRBJ2-1, with 7 bases lining up with TRBD1. The CDR3 has 14 residues. Unmatched junction bases numbered 13, after V lost 8 bases and J lost 9 bases. Germline V CDR1 and CDR2: SEHNR, FQNEAQ (reference sequence).

By frequency in the sample, this clone is large (0.1 to 1%). The genes are TRBV5-4 and TRBJ1-4; D is undetermined. The CDR3 is made up of 17 amino acids. V was pared by 2 bases and J by 3 bases, with 17 bases between. Germline lookup yields CDR1 SGHNT and CDR2 YYREEE (reference sequence). The CDR3 spells CASSFNPSLTPNEKLFF. As DNA, the CDR3 is TGTGCCAGCAGCTTTAATCCCAGCCTAACCCCTAATGAAAAACTGTTTTTT. Complete variable domain (other parts from reference TRBV5-4 and TRBJ1-4): ETGVTQSPTHLIKTRGQQVTLRCSSQSGHNTVSWYQQALGQGPQFIFQYYREEENGRGNFPPRFSGLQFPNYSSELNVNALELDDSALYLCASSFNPSLTPNEKLFFGSGTQLSVL.

In its sample, this clone was seen once. This chain joins TRBV2 and TRBJ1-6, with a possible D match to TRBD1 (6 bases). The CDR3 spans 13 residues. CDR1 and CDR2 (germline): SNHLY, FYNNEI. V shed 8 bases and J shed 4 bases, with 9 bases lying between them. The CDR3 nucleotides are TGTGCCAGCCTCGGACAGTATAATTCACCCCTCCACTTT. As protein: CASLGQYNSPLHF.

The J gene is TRBJ2-2, the V gene TRBV6-5; 8 bases agree with TRBD1. The CDR3 consists of 15 residues. Losses at the gene ends were 5 bases for V and 4 bases for J; bases not matched to a gene: 6. Germline V gene data show CDR1 as MNHEY and CDR2 as SVGAGI. CDR3 in amino acids: CASSLQGAGTGELFF. CDR3 coding DNA: TGTGCCAGCAGTCTGCAGGGGGCTGGCACCGGGGAGCTGTTTTTT.

V is TRBV9 and J is TRBJ2-3; TRBD2 matches 16 bases. CDR1 is SGDLS and CDR2 is YYNGEE in the germline V gene. The junction had 6 bases not matched to a gene; V was cut back by 0 bases and J by 5 bases. This CDR3 region has 18 residues. DNA for the CDR3: TGTGCCAGCAGCGTAGCGGGACTAGCGGGGGGGCCGAAAGATACGCAGTATTTT. Amino acids: CASSVAGLAGGPKDTQYF.

The V and J genes are TRBV2 and TRBJ1-1; 7 bases fit TRBD1. Germline CDR1 SNHLY, CDR2 FYNNEI. V was pared by 7 bases and J by 1 base, with 3 bases of the junction left unmatched. This CDR3 comprises 13 residues. This chain's CDR3 is CASTRTGNTEAFF. DNA for the CDR3: TGTGCCAGCACAAGGACAGGGAACACTGAAGCTTTCTTT.

The rearrangement uses TRBV11-2 and TRBJ1-5; D is unclear. The CDR3 contains 16 residues. The V end lost 5 bases, the J end lost 5 bases, and 19 bases lay between the germline ends. Germline V lookup: CDR1 SGHAT, CDR2 FQNNGV. CDR3: CASSPIRIYSDQPQHF. CDR3 nucleotide sequence: TGTGCCAGCAGCCCAATCAGGATTTATTCGGATCAGCCCCAGCATTTT.

The J gene is TRBJ2-3, the V gene TRBV7-2; D is perhaps TRBD2 (6 bases). The CDR3 covers 13 residues. Germline CDR1 and CDR2: SGHTA and FQGNSA. V was cut by 5 bases and J by 11 bases, with 17 bases left in between. In DNA, the CDR3 is TGTGCCAGCAGCCCCCTGGGGCTAGCGCTGCAGTATTTT. Amino acids: CASSPLGLALQYF.

This clone has more than one count but fewer than ten. This chain connects TRBV6-1 to TRBJ1-2, with D possibly matching TRBD1 (6 bases). The CDR3 runs 12 residues. Germline-derived CDR1 and CDR2 are MNHNS and SASEGT. The germline V and J ends were trimmed by 5 bases and 8 bases, with 12 bases remaining between them. The chain's CDR3 is CASSITGRGYTF. CDR3 bases: TGTGCCAGCAGTATCACAGGGCGAGGCTACACCTTC.

The chain joins TRBV9 to TRBJ2-2; unclear D gene. The germline V gene has CDR1 SGDLS and CDR2 YYNGEE. The CDR3 sequence is 14 residues long. Trimming removed 0 bases at V and 6 bases at J, with 9 bases between. CDR3 region: CASSVVKGPGELFF. CDR3 DNA: TGTGCCAGCAGCGTAGTTAAGGGTCCCGGGGAGCTGTTTTTT.

The chain is built from TRBV5-4 and TRBJ2-1, with 12 bases matching TRBD1. The J segment lost 2 bases and the V segment lost 4 bases, leaving 16 bases of the junction unmatched. The V gene's germline CDR1 is SGHNT and CDR2 YYREEE (reference sequence). The CDR3 contains 20 residues. The CDR3 reads CASSRAWGQGAESAYNEQFF. In nucleotides, the CDR3 is TGTGCCAGCAGCCGTGCCTGGGGACAGGGGGCAGAGTCGGCCTACAATGAGCAGTTCTTC.

The chain joins TRBV7-9 to TRBJ2-3; D may be TRBD2 (5 bases). Germline CDR1 and CDR2: SEHNR and FQNEAQ (reference sequence). V was trimmed by 5 bases and J by 3 bases, leaving 21 bases between them. The CDR3 has 17 residues. Here the CDR3 DNA reads TGTGCCAGCAGCCATCCGGGCCCTCTAAGAGGGACAGATACGCAGTATTTT. This translates into CASSHPGPLRGTDTQYF.

This CDR3 reads CASSKAQSTGFANTGELFF. In DNA, the CDR3 is TGTGCCAGCAGCAAAGCCCAAAGTACCGGGTTCGCGAACACCGGGGAGCTGTTTTTT. The rearrangement joins TRBV21-1 to TRBJ2-2; no check of the table's D call, TRBD2, against the DNA was made. TRBV21-1 is described as a pseudogene. CDR3 length: 19 amino acids.

The CDR3 DNA reads as TGCAGCGTTGAGGACAGGGCCTCCCAAGCCCAGCATTTT. It encodes CSVEDRASQAQHF. The chain has TRBV29-1 and TRBJ1-5, with 8 nucleotides matching TRBD1. The ends lost 3 bases at V and 11 bases at J; junction bases unmatched: 9. Germline lookup yields CDR1 SQVTM and CDR2 ANQGSEA. The CDR3 runs 13 residues.